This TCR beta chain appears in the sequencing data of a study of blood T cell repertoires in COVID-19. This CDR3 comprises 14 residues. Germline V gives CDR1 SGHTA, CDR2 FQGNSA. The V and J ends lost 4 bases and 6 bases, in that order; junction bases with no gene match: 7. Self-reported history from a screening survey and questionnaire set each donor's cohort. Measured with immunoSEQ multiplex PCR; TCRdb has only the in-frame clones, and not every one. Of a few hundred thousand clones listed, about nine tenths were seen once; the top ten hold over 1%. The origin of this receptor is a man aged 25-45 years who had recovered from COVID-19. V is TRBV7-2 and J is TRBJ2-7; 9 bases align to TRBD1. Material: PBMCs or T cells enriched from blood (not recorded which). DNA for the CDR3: TGTGCCAGCAGCTCCAACAGGGGGCGCTTCGAGCAGTACTTC. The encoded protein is CASSSNRGRFEQYF.